These T cell receptor beta chains were read from a single sample in a study of T cell repertoires in cytomegalovirus infection. TCRdb processed the reads anew with MiXCR; each CDR3 protein has one entry. The sample has about 680,000 distinct CDR3 sequences; around 24% are singletons. The sequenced sample consisted of CD8+ T cells from PBMCs. The receptors shown here come from a human donor in good health (CMV status not recorded). Some clones in this sample may be carry-over from other donors' samples. Each CDR3 is given with its conserved first and last residue. D genes are given only for firm matches. Only part of the rows carry a size: once, few, many, or a class if the clone is expanded.

>.|TRBV14|TRBJ2-5|few|14
CASSQRRVQETQYF
TGTGCCAGCAGCCAGCGGCGCGTTCAAGAGACCCAGTACTTC
>TRBD2|TRBV6-2/TRBV6-3|TRBJ2-2|few|18
CASTHTGGAGAYTGELFF
TGTGCCAGCACCCATACCGGGGGGGCAGGGGCCTACACCGGGGAGCTGTTTTTT
>.|TRBV24-1|TRBJ2-1|few|12
CATSETSDEQFF
TGTGCCACCAGTGAAACTAGTGATGAGCAGTTCTTC
>.|TRBV6-2/TRBV6-3|TRBJ2-1|many|14
CASSSIDRPGEQFF
TGTGCCAGCAGTTCCATAGACAGGCCCGGCGAGCAGTTCTTC
>.|TRBV28|TRBJ1-1|many|15
CASTPMGWTNTEAFF
TGTGCCAGCACCCCGATGGGTTGGACGAACACTGAAGCTTTCTTT
>TRBD2|TRBV5-5|TRBJ2-2|.|17
CASSSTRLAGSTGELFF
TGTGCCAGCAGCTCCACCCGACTAGCGGGGAGCACCGGGGAGCTGTTTTTT
>TRBD1|TRBV6-5|TRBJ1-4|many|13
CASSYSSGGKLFF
TGTGCCAGCAGTTACTCGTCAGGGGGAAAACTGTTTTTT
>.|TRBV7-2|TRBJ2-7|.|14
CASSPTGTFYEQYF
TGTGCCAGCAGTCCCACCGGGACCTTCTACGAGCAGTACTTC
>.|TRBV7-9|TRBJ2-7|many|15
CASSYDKGLAYEQYF
TGTGCCAGCAGCTACGACAAGGGACTGGCCTACGAGCAGTACTTC
>.|TRBV7-6|TRBJ2-2|many|16
CASSPLNPTNTGELFF
TGTGCCAGCAGCCCCCTTAATCCGACGAACACCGGGGAGCTGTTTTTT
>.|TRBV29-1|TRBJ2-5|few|11
CSVSGWETQYF
TGCAGCGTTTCAGGGTGGGAGACCCAGTACTTC
>TRBD1|TRBV2|TRBJ1-1|few|13
CASSAQGYTEAFF
TGTGCCAGCAGTGCACAGGGGTATACTGAAGCTTTCTTT
>TRBD1|TRBV7-9|TRBJ1-2|.|14
CASTTGTGFYGYTF
TGTGCCAGCACGACCGGGACAGGATTCTATGGCTACACCTTC
>.|TRBV7-9|TRBJ1-1|many|12
CASSLGRREAFF
TGTGCCAGCAGCTTAGGGCGGCGAGAAGCTTTCTTT
>TRBD1|TRBV7-3|TRBJ1-1|few|16
CASSPTDRTGNTEAFF
TGTGCCAGCAGCCCGACAGACAGGACAGGGAACACTGAAGCTTTCTTT
>TRBD2|TRBV20-1|TRBJ2-3|.|16
CSGLVDTGGFTDTQYF
TGCAGTGGGCTAGTTGATACGGGGGGGTTCACAGATACGCAGTATTTT
>.|TRBV19|TRBJ2-2|.|15
CASSIDPYPTGELFF
TGTGCCAGTAGTATAGACCCATATCCCACCGGGGAGCTGTTTTTT
>.|TRBV6-5|TRBJ1-1|.|13
CAIRGGWDTDAFF
TGTGCCATTCGGGGAGGGTGGGACACTGATGCTTTCTTT
>TRBD1|TRBV12-3/TRBV12-4|TRBJ2-1|many|15
CASAGLQGNEYEQFF
TGTGCCAGCGCTGGATTACAGGGGAATGAGTATGAGCAGTTCTTC
>TRBD1|TRBV6-1|TRBJ1-2|many|15
CASSSYPTGLYGYTF
TGTGCCAGCAGTTCCTACCCGACAGGGCTCTATGGCTACACCTTC
>TRBD1|TRBV5-1|TRBJ2-7|few|14
CASSTGTGIYEQYF
TGCGCCAGCAGCACCGGGACAGGGATTTACGAGCAGTACTTC
>.|TRBV27|TRBJ1-4|.|14
CASSSMLRDEKLFF
TGTGCCAGCAGTTCCATGCTAAGGGATGAAAAACTGTTTTTT
>TRBD1|TRBV29-1|TRBJ1-1|.|13
CSVRQGTNTEAFF
TGCAGCGTAAGACAGGGTACGAACACTGAAGCTTTCTTT
>.|TRBV7-6|TRBJ2-6|.|16
CASSLLVISGANVLTF
TGTGCCAGCAGCTTACTGGTTATCTCTGGGGCCAACGTCCTGACTTTC
>TRBD1|TRBV7-2|TRBJ1-2|many|15
CASSLAVGQLYGYTF
TGTGCCAGCAGCTTAGCGGTGGGACAGCTCTATGGCTACACCTTC
>.|TRBV28|TRBJ1-5|.|14
CASSFAPLNQPQHF
TGTGCCAGCAGTTTCGCCCCGCTAAATCAGCCCCAGCATTTT
>.|TRBV7-6|TRBJ2-1|.|12
CASRDQGGEQFF
TGTGCCAGCAGAGATCAGGGTGGTGAGCAGTTCTTC
>.|TRBV14|TRBJ2-1|few|17
CASSQGLLTGSYNEQFF
TGTGCCAGCAGCCAAGGGCTTTTAACAGGCTCCTACAATGAGCAGTTCTTC
>.|TRBV7-9|TRBJ2-3|.|15
CASSFSGSEGDTQYF
TGTGCCAGCAGCTTTTCAGGGAGTGAAGGAGATACGCAGTATTTT
>.|TRBV4-1|TRBJ2-2|few|14
CASSQVVSAGELFF
TGCGCCAGCAGCCAAGTTGTTTCGGCCGGGGAGCTGTTTTTT
>.|TRBV25-1|TRBJ1-2|many|13
CASSDSDRRGYTF
TGTGCCAGCAGTGATTCGGACAGACGTGGCTACACCTTC
>TRBD2|TRBV5-6|TRBJ2-3|.|16
CASSFGGLAVLDTQYF
TGTGCCAGCAGCTTCGGGGGACTAGCCGTACTGGATACGCAGTATTTT
>TRBD1|TRBV4-2|TRBJ1-2|.|17
CASSQGDSPIFNYGYTF
TGTGCCAGCAGCCAAGGGGACAGCCCAATATTTAACTATGGCTACACCTTC
>TRBD2|TRBV20-1|TRBJ2-2|few|18
CSASPIWGGIGDTGELFF
TGCAGTGCTAGCCCTATCTGGGGGGGGATTGGGGACACCGGGGAGCTGTTTTTT
>TRBD2|TRBV7-9|TRBJ2-1|many|19
CASSLALRLAGPSYNEQFF
TGTGCCAGCAGCTTAGCGCTGAGACTAGCGGGTCCGTCCTACAATGAGCAGTTCTTC
>.|TRBV14|TRBJ1-6|few|20
CASSQERRSGGSSYNSPLHF
TGTGCCAGCAGCCAAGAAAGGCGCAGTGGAGGGAGCTCCTATAATTCACCCCTCCACTTT
>TRBD1|TRBV12-3/TRBV12-4|TRBJ1-5|.|14
CASSDRGANQPQHF
TGTGCCAGCAGTGACAGGGGGGCGAATCAGCCCCAGCATTTT
>TRBD2|TRBV5-1|TRBJ2-3|.|16
CASSHALAGSTDTQYF
TGCGCCAGCAGCCACGCCCTAGCGGGGAGCACAGATACGCAGTATTTT
>.|TRBV4-3|TRBJ1-1|few|14
CASSPSDSWTEAFF
TGCGCCAGCAGCCCAAGCGACAGTTGGACTGAAGCTTTCTTT
>.|TRBV29-1|TRBJ2-1|.|13
CSVEDVTYNEQFF
TGCAGCGTTGAAGACGTTACCTACAATGAGCAGTTCTTC
>.|TRBV12-5|TRBJ1-5|many|14
CASGGPYSNQPQHF
TGTGCTAGTGGGGGGCCGTATAGCAATCAGCCCCAGCATTTT
>.|TRBV27|TRBJ2-7|.|12
CASSLDRSEQYF
TGTGCCAGCAGCCTGGACAGATCCGAGCAGTACTTC
>.|TRBV7-9|TRBJ1-4|few|12
CASQGTAEKLFF
TGTGCCAGCCAGGGGACGGCCGAAAAACTGTTTTTT
>.|TRBV9|TRBJ2-2|.|11
CASRTSEELFF
TGTGCCAGCAGGACGTCGGAGGAGCTGTTTTTT
>.|TRBV6-5|TRBJ2-1|few|12
CATQRGPDEQFF
TGTGCCACCCAACGGGGACCCGATGAGCAGTTCTTC
>.|TRBV5-1|TRBJ1-1|.|13
CASSLWVYTEAFF
TGCGCCAGCAGCTTGTGGGTTTACACTGAAGCTTTCTTT
>TRBD2|TRBV10-3|TRBJ2-1|.|17
CAISATGTSGGTNEQFF
TGTGCCATCAGTGCTACCGGGACTAGCGGGGGGACCAATGAGCAGTTCTTC
>.|TRBV28|TRBJ2-1|.|17
CASSLMQGGYSYNEQFF
TGTGCCAGCAGTTTAATGCAGGGGGGTTACTCCTACAATGAGCAGTTCTTC
>.|TRBV6-5|TRBJ1-2|many|14
CASSYPGDLHGYTF
TGTGCCAGCAGTTACCCGGGAGATCTCCATGGCTACACCTTC
>TRBD1|TRBV7-9|TRBJ1-1|many|15
CASSEYTGGNTEAFF
TGTGCCAGCAGCGAATACACAGGGGGCAATACTGAAGCTTTCTTT
>.|TRBV6-2/TRBV6-3|TRBJ2-2|few|15
CASSYMSAFPGELFF
TGTGCCAGCAGTTACATGTCTGCTTTCCCCGGGGAGCTGTTTTTT
>.|TRBV7-9|TRBJ1-2|few|12
CASSSRGLGYTF
TGTGCCAGCAGCTCCCGGGGCTTGGGCTACACCTTC
>.|TRBV28|TRBJ1-5|.|15
CASRMTGDSNQPQHF
TGTGCCAGCAGAATGACAGGAGATAGCAATCAGCCCCAGCATTTT
>.|TRBV12-3/TRBV12-4|TRBJ2-2|few|17
CASIAAPGTINTGELFF
TGTGCCAGCATCGCAGCCCCCGGGACAATAAACACCGGGGAGCTGTTTTTT
>TRBD1|TRBV7-9|TRBJ1-5|.|14
CASAGGEGNQPQHF
TGTGCCAGCGCAGGGGGGGAGGGCAATCAGCCCCAGCATTTT
>.|TRBV27|TRBJ1-5|.|15
CASSPVPGSNQPQHF
TGTGCCAGCAGCCCGGTCCCCGGTAGCAATCAGCCCCAGCATTTT